These 3 T cell receptor beta chains share one sample of origin, sequenced in a study of blood T cell repertoires in COVID-19. The method was immunoSEQ multiplex PCR; TCRdb's version includes in-frame clones alone and lacks a portion of them. The sample contains approximately 100,000 clones, just over 85% of which appear only once. Sequenced input: peripheral blood. The receptors here all came from a human donor in a cohort sampled during active COVID-19.

The CDR3 nucleotides are TGCGCCAGCAGCTTCGGACTAGCGGGAGGGCCTGGGCAGTACTTC. Amino acids: CASSFGLAGGPGQYF. The rearrangement links TRBV5-1 to TRBJ2-7, with 15 bases lining up with TRBD2. The germline CDR1 and CDR2 sequences are SGHRS and YFSETQ. The CDR3 covers 15 residues. Trimming took 2 bases from V and 9 from J; bases not matched to a gene: 6.

The V and J genes are TRBV29-1 and TRBJ2-7; D possibly corresponds to TRBD2 (6 bases). The CDR3 consists of 11 residues. Trimming took 7 bases from V and 6 from J, leaving 13 bases between them. The V gene's germline CDR1 is SQVTM and CDR2 ANQGSEA. The chain's CDR3 is CSAGGPREQYF. In DNA form, the CDR3 reads TGCAGCGCCGGGGGACCCCGCGAGCAGTACTTC.

This chain connects TRBV19 to TRBJ2-1, with D unclear. Trimming left V 2 bases short and J 6 bases short, with 17 bases between. Germline CDR1 reads LNHDA; CDR2 reads SQIVND (reference sequence). There are 16 residues in the CDR3. CDR3 DNA: TGTGCCAGTAGTATAACAGCAGGTCCCATCGGCAATGAGCAGTTCTTC. It specifies CASSITAGPIGNEQFF.